The table lists the clone carrying this TCR beta chain with a few counts. Its specificity is unknown. J was trimmed by 6 bases and V by 5 bases; bases with no gene match: 13. Germline CDR1 is SGHVS and CDR2 is FQNEAQ. The CDR3 is 16 amino acids. The sample originates from a study of response to subunit inactivated influenza vaccine. Study-level findings and limits: Every seasonal influenza vaccination brings in few new T cells, the authors suggested.

A single record per CDR3 protein comes from TCRdb applying MiXCR to the RT-PCR reads. The sample consists of about 780,000 distinct CDR3 sequences, less than 20% of them appearing once. This receptor was identified in a middle-aged man who received an inactivated influenza vaccine. Sequencing used PBMCs from blood, obtained more than 4 days after vaccination. The genes are TRBV7-8 and TRBJ2-1; 7 nucleotides match TRBD2. The CDR3 coding sequence is TGTGCCAGCAGCCCTGGGACTACCCATACTCGCAATGAGCAGTTCTTC. It encodes CASSPGTTHTRNEQFF.